This passage covers 32 T cell receptor beta chains from one sample sequenced in a study of technical replicates of blood from a few donors. Profiling relied on immunoSEQ multiplex PCR, and the TCRdb table lists in-frame clones only, not all of them. Of 84,000 or so clones in the sample, around 93% are singletons; the top ten hold 0.24%. Specimen: T cells isolated from PBMCs. All receptors come from a human donor in good health.

V and J are TRBV7-9 and TRBJ1-1; D possibly corresponds to TRBD1 (5 bases). CDR1 and CDR2 from the germline V gene are SEHNR and FQNEAQ (reference sequence). Deletions cut 11 bases from V and 4 bases from J, with 20 bases between. The CDR3 runs to 14 residues. The CDR3, as DNA: TGTGCCGTCCTTGGGGGGTTGGGGCTCACTGAAGCTTTCTTT. Amino acids: CAVLGGLGLTEAFF.

The chain uses TRBV9 and TRBJ1-5; D remains unclear. The V gene's germline CDR1 is SGDLS and CDR2 YYNGEE. CDR3 length: 15 residues. V was shortened by 0 bases and J by 5 bases, with 12 bases between the two germline ends. The CDR3 DNA reads TGTGCCAGCAGCGTAGATGGTTCAGCGTATCAGCCCCAGCATTTT. Amino acid sequence: CASSVDGSAYQPQHF.

The chain is built from TRBV9 and TRBJ2-1, with a weak D call TRBD1 (6 bases). Between the trimmed V and J ends, which lost 0 bases and 5 bases, there was a span of 12 bases. Germline CDR1 SGDLS, CDR2 YYNGEE. There are 15 residues in the CDR3. The DNA for the CDR3 is TGTGCCAGCAGCGTAGCTCCCCAGGGGAACAATGAGCAGTTCTTC. This translates into CASSVAPQGNNEQFF.

The rearrangement uses TRBV30 and TRBJ1-5; 7 nucleotides line up with TRBD1. The germline CDR1 and CDR2 sequences are GTSNPN and SVGIG (reference sequence). CDR3 length equals 16 residues. Germline trimming cut 0 bases from V and 4 bases from J; bases unmatched to any gene: 9. The CDR3 bases are TGTGCCTGGAGTGTATTCCTTGGGACAGCAAATCAGCCCCAGCATTTT. Amino acid sequence: CAWSVFLGTANQPQHF.

V and J are TRBV27 and TRBJ1-1; TRBD1 is a possible D gene (5 bases). V was clipped by 6 bases and J by 2 bases, with 10 bases between them. Germline V gene data show CDR1 as MNHEY and CDR2 as SMNVEV (reference sequence). The CDR3 is 13 residues long. As DNA, the CDR3 is TGTGCCAGCAGATGGGGGGGAAACACTGAAGCTTTCTTT. Translation gives CASRWGGNTEAFF.

The gene calls are TRBV2 and TRBJ2-7, with 9 bases that match TRBD1. V was clipped by 5 bases and J by 2 bases; unmatched bases: 7. CDR1 and CDR2 (germline): SNHLY, FYNNEI. The CDR3 is 15 amino acids. The CDR3 nucleotides read TGTGCCAGCAGTTGGACAGGGGCCGTGACCTACGAGCAGTACTTC. Protein sequence: CASSWTGAVTYEQYF.

V usage is TRBV11-3 and J usage is TRBJ1-1, with no clear D. Trimming shortened V by 2 bases and J by 9 bases, and 13 bases separated the two germline ends. CDR1 is SGHNT, CDR2 YENEEA, per germline. This CDR3 is built from 13 residues. CDR3: CASSLNFGEKAFF. CDR3 in DNA: TGTGCCAGCAGCTTAAATTTTGGGGAGAAAGCTTTCTTT.

CDR3 coding DNA: TGTGCCAGCGGCAAAGACCTAGTTGCCTACGAGCAGTACTTC. Translated: CASGKDLVAYEQYF. V usage is TRBV7-6 and J usage is TRBJ2-7; D not resolved. This CDR3 spans 14 amino acids. Germline assignment: CDR1 SGHVS and CDR2 FNYEAQ. The germline V and J ends were trimmed by 8 bases and 2 bases, with 16 bases remaining between them.

This rearrangement joins TRBV9 to TRBJ1-2, with TRBD1 as a possible D gene (6 bases). Per the germline V gene, CDR1 is SGDLS and CDR2 is YYNGEE. There are 13 residues in the CDR3. Trimming left V 0 bases short and J 7 bases short, with 10 bases between. CDR3 coding DNA: TGTGCCAGCAGCGTAGGGGACACGCCTGGCTACACCTTC. Translated: CASSVGDTPGYTF.

The gene calls are TRBV4-1 and TRBJ2-7, with 7 bases fitting TRBD1. This CDR3 is built from 14 residues. Germline CDR1 and CDR2: MGHRA and YSYEKL. J lost 5 bases, V lost 0 bases, and 4 bases had no gene match. CDR3: CASSQENRGHEQYF. The CDR3 nucleotides read TGCGCCAGCAGCCAAGAGAACAGGGGCCACGAGCAGTACTTC.

J is TRBJ1-5 and V is TRBV15; D not certain. CDR3 length: 12 amino acids. V lost 1 base to trimming and J lost 4 bases, with 2 bases between them. The V gene's germline CDR1 is LNHNV and CDR2 YYDKDF (reference sequence). The CDR3 here is CATSRANQPQHF. The CDR3 DNA reads TGTGCCACCAGCAGAGCTAATCAGCCCCAGCATTTT.

V gene TRBV29-1 combines with J gene TRBJ1-2; 12 positions match TRBD1. The CDR3 runs 18 residues. CDR1 is SQVTM and CDR2 is ANQGSEA in the germline V gene. The V segment lost 4 bases and the J segment 6 bases; nucleotides outside the gene matches: 18. The CDR3 region is CSVGGQTRDRGRLNGYTF. The DNA for the CDR3 is TGCAGCGTTGGGGGACAAACCCGGGACAGGGGGCGCTTAAATGGCTACACCTTC.

As DNA, the CDR3 is TGTGCCAGTAGTATGGCCGGGGGAAATCGGAATGAGCAGTTCTTC. It yields the protein CASSMAGGNRNEQFF. The V call is TRBV19, the J call TRBJ2-1; D is perhaps TRBD2 (6 bases). CDR1 and CDR2 from the germline V gene are LNHDA and SQIVND (reference sequence). V was cut by 3 bases and J by 7 bases, with 16 bases left in between. The CDR3 runs 15 residues. Full variable domain (outside the CDR3, taken from reference TRBV19 and TRBJ2-1): DGGITQSPKYLFRKEGQNVTLSCEQNLNHDAMYWYRQDPGQGLRLIYYSQIVNDFQKGDIAEGYSVSREKKESFPLTVTSAQKNPTAFYLCASSMAGGNRNEQFFGPGTRLTVL.

This clone is classed as medium-sized (0.01 to 0.1%). The chain joins TRBV2 to TRBJ1-1; no definite D call. CDR1 is SNHLY, CDR2 FYNNEI, per germline. V lost 4 bases to trimming and J lost 4 bases, with 10 bases between them. The CDR3 covers 13 residues. The CDR3 DNA reads TGTGCCAGCAGTGGGGCCCCATCCACTGAAGCTTTCTTT. This translates into CASSGAPSTEAFF.

This clone is a singleton in its sample. This chain uses TRBV6-5 with TRBJ1-1; 7 nucleotides align to TRBD1. In germline, CDR1 is MNHEY, CDR2 SVGAGI. Trimming removed 0 bases from V and 0 bases from J; junction bases left unmatched: 1. This CDR3 comprises 15 residues. CDR3 coding DNA: TGTGCCAGCAGTTACTCTACAGGGGTGAACACTGAAGCTTTCTTT. It codes for CASSYSTGVNTEAFF.

This chain uses TRBV6-5 with TRBJ2-2; D is undetermined. CDR1 and CDR2 from the germline V gene are MNHEY and SVGAGI. There are 13 residues in the CDR3. The V gene lost 5 bases and the J gene lost 5 bases, with 9 bases spanning the gap. CDR3 amino acids: CASSPLLTGELFF. In DNA form, the CDR3 reads TGTGCCAGCAGTCCACTTTTAACCGGGGAGCTGTTTTTT.

This clone was observed a few times. For the CDR3, the DNA is TGTGCCAGCAGTCCGACTAGCGGGAGTGTAAATGAGCAGTTCTTC. Protein product: CASSPTSGSVNEQFF. This chain joins TRBV28 and TRBJ2-1, with 12 bases matching TRBD2. With V trimmed by 5 bases and J by 7 bases, 6 bases remained unmatched. The CDR3 contains 15 residues. From germline, CDR1 is MDHEN and CDR2 SYDVKM. The complete variable domain, with remaining parts taken from reference TRBV28 and TRBJ2-1, reads DVKVTQSSRYLVKRTGEKVFLECVQDMDHENMFWYRQDPGLGLRLIYFSYDVKMKEKGDIPEGYSVSREKKERFSLILESASTNQTSMYLCASSPTSGSVNEQFFGPGTRLTVL.

The chain is built from TRBV6-5 and TRBJ1-2; D may be TRBD1 (5 bases). CDR1 is MNHEY and CDR2 is SVGAGI in the germline V gene. The CDR3 has 13 residues. Deletions cut 5 bases from V and 4 bases from J, with 11 bases between. The CDR3 coding sequence is TGTGCCAGCAGTGCAAGGGGTTCCTATGGCTACACCTTC. This codes for CASSARGSYGYTF.

This clone was seen a handful of times. The V and J genes are TRBV12-5 and TRBJ1-1; no clear D. The CDR3 loop spans 17 amino acids. Trimming cost V 6 bases and J 0 bases, with 20 bases left between them. Germline CDR1 and CDR2: LGHNT and FRNRAP. CDR3 nucleotide sequence: TGTGCTAGTGGGCTCCCCACAGCCGCTGTGATGAACACTGAAGCTTTCTTT. It encodes CASGLPTAAVMNTEAFF.

The rearrangement uses TRBV11-2 and TRBJ2-6; 7 bases line up with TRBD2. V shed 5 bases, J shed 2 bases, and the junction held 15 bases outside the gene matches. CDR3 size: 19 residues. Germline CDR1 SGHAT, CDR2 FQNNGV. CDR3 sequence: CASSEYTGTKGPGANVLTF. CDR3 coding DNA: TGTGCCAGCAGCGAATACACCGGGACTAAGGGCCCTGGGGCCAACGTCCTGACTTTC.

The chain is built from TRBV19 and TRBJ2-7, with 8 bases aligning to TRBD1. Unmatched junction bases numbered 1, after V lost 7 bases and J lost 2 bases. The CDR3 is 12 amino acids. Per the germline V gene, CDR1 is LNHDA and CDR2 is SQIVND (reference sequence). In nucleotides, the CDR3 is TGTGCCAGTACGGACAGGGCCTACGAGCAGTACTTC. It codes for CASTDRAYEQYF.

The rearrangement links TRBV6-1 to TRBJ2-7; the D is unclear. The CDR3 has 13 residues. V lost 0 bases, J lost 2 bases, and 5 bases lay in between. The germline gives CDR1 MNHNS, CDR2 SASEGT. CDR3 nucleotides: TGTGCCAGCAGTGAAGCAATAGCCTACGAGCAGTACTTC. It specifies CASSEAIAYEQYF.

The chain carries TRBV5-6 and TRBJ1-2; D is unresolved. The germline gives CDR1 SGHDT, CDR2 YYEEEE. The CDR3 totals 11 residues. The V gene lost 2 bases and the J gene lost 8 bases, with 7 bases spanning the gap. As DNA, the CDR3 is TGTGCCAGCAGCTTCGGGAGCGGCTACACCTTC. Translation gives CASSFGSGYTF.

The rearrangement uses TRBV27 and TRBJ2-3; 7 positions agree with TRBD2. The CDR3 consists of 13 residues. Looked up from germline, CDR1 is MNHEY and CDR2 is SMNVEV (reference sequence). The trim removed 9 bases at V and 4 bases at J, leaving 7 bases unmatched. CDR3 sequence: CASRAGPADTQYF. CDR3 nucleotides: TGTGCCAGTCGAGCGGGACCTGCAGATACGCAGTATTTT.

V gene TRBV5-1 combines with J gene TRBJ1-2; the match to TRBD1 covers 8 bases. Germline-derived CDR1 and CDR2 are SGHRS and YFSETQ. V lost 5 bases to trimming and J lost 6 bases; unmatched junction nucleotides: 12. The CDR3 spans 15 residues. CDR3 amino acids: CASSPVGQVTHGYTF. The CDR3 DNA reads as TGCGCCAGCAGTCCCGTGGGACAGGTTACCCATGGCTACACCTTC.

The chain employs TRBV2 and TRBJ2-2; TRBD1 matches 7 bases. The V gene's germline CDR1 is SNHLY and CDR2 FYNNEI. This CDR3 region has 14 residues. Trimming removed 1 base from V and 7 bases from J; junction bases left unmatched: 3. The chain's CDR3 is CASSEGQGVGELFF. The CDR3 bases are TGTGCCAGCAGTGAAGGCCAGGGGGTCGGGGAGCTGTTTTTT. Using reference TRBV2 and TRBJ2-2 for the parts outside the CDR3, the full variable domain is EPEVTQTPSHQVTQMGQEVILRCVPISNHLYFYWYRQILGQKVEFLVSFYNNEISEKSEIFDDQFSVERPDGSNFTLKIRSTKLEDSAMYFCASSEGQGVGELFFGEGSRLTVL.

The chain recombines TRBV7-2 with TRBJ2-7, with 10 nucleotides matching TRBD1. V was pared by 2 bases and J by 3 bases, with 4 bases of the junction left unmatched. This CDR3 is built from 15 residues. The germline gives CDR1 SGHTA, CDR2 FQGNSA. CDR3 in amino acids: CASSLSGQGIYEQYF. CDR3 sequence (DNA): TGTGCCAGCAGCTTATCGGGACAGGGGATCTACGAGCAGTACTTC.

The chain employs TRBV28 and TRBJ1-4; a weak D match, TRBD1 (6 bases). Trimming left V 3 bases short and J 8 bases short, with 13 bases between. CDR1 MDHEN and CDR2 SYDVKM come from the germline V gene. This CDR3 comprises 14 residues. Written as DNA, the CDR3 is TGTGCCAGCAGTTTGACGAACAGGGTCGAAAAACTGTTTTTT. This encodes CASSLTNRVEKLFF.

The CDR3 bases are TGTGCCAGCAGTCGGGGAGCGGGAATTTACGAGCAGTACTTC. Translation gives CASSRGAGIYEQYF. The chain links TRBV28 to TRBJ2-7, with TRBD2 matching over 7 bases. After removal of 5 bases from V and 4 bases from J, the junction contained 8 bases not matched to a gene. The germline CDR1 and CDR2 sequences are MDHEN and SYDVKM. The CDR3 length is 14 residues.

The chain carries TRBV4-1 and TRBJ2-5; 9 bases are a match to TRBD2. J lost 5 bases, V lost 4 bases, and 8 bases had no gene match. Germline values: CDR1 MGHRA, CDR2 YSYEKL. CDR3 length: 15 amino acids. CDR3 region: CASSPTGLAGETQYF. In nucleotides, the CDR3 is TGCGCCAGCAGCCCGACCGGCCTAGCGGGGGAGACCCAGTACTTC.

V and J are TRBV21-1 and TRBJ1-5. TRBV21-1 is shown as a pseudogene. The CDR3 length is 15 residues. The CDR3 is CASSWAPGGNQPQHF. The CDR3 bases are TGTGCCAGCAGTTGGGCCCCGGGGGGCAATCAGCCCCAGCATTTT.

V usage is TRBV6-4 and J usage is TRBJ2-3; 8 nucleotides match TRBD1. V gave up 3 bases and J gave up 4 bases; unmatched junction bases: 0. CDR1 and CDR2 from the germline V gene are MRHNA and SNTAGT. The CDR3 totals 13 residues. Written as DNA, the CDR3 is TGTGCCAGCAGTGAACAGGGGGCAGATACGCAGTATTTT. Translation gives CASSEQGADTQYF.